These 22 T cell receptor beta chains originate from one sample sequenced in a study of shared clonotypes between healthy human individuals. Clones were read by immunoSEQ multiplex PCR, and TCRdb kept only the in-frame ones, dropping some. The sample has about 1.4 million clones; approximately 96% are singletons. Sample: naive CD4+ T cells sorted from blood. Subset denoted: CD45RA+ positively selected. These receptors originate from a young man in good health.

The chain is built from TRBV10-1 and TRBJ2-7, with D uncertain. CDR1 and CDR2 from the germline V gene are WNHNN and SYGVQD (reference sequence). The length of the CDR3 is 12 residues. V lost 3 bases, J lost 12 bases, and 15 bases lay in between. The CDR3 region is CASSDSRQARYF. Written as DNA, the CDR3 is TGCGCCAGCAGTGACTCCCGGCAGGCTCGGTACTTC.

The chain couples TRBV5-1 to TRBJ2-1; TRBD1 agrees at 8 bases. CDR1 and CDR2 (germline): SGHRS, YFSETQ. V lost 4 bases, J lost 7 bases, and 7 bases stayed unmatched. This CDR3 has 14 amino acids. The CDR3: CASSLGQGINEQFF. The CDR3 DNA follows: TGCGCCAGCAGCCTCGGACAGGGTATTAATGAGCAGTTCTTC.

The V gene is TRBV9, the J gene TRBJ2-1, with 12 bases identical to TRBD2. V gave up 4 bases and J gave up 13 bases; unmatched junction bases: 15. This CDR3 has 16 amino acids. In germline, CDR1 is SGDLS, CDR2 YYNGEE. This CDR3 reads CASSPTRLAGVTDQFF. The CDR3 bases are TGTGCCAGCAGCCCAACTAGACTAGCGGGAGTAACCGACCAGTTCTTC.

The V gene is TRBV7-5, the J gene TRBJ2-1; the table's D call of TRBD2 was not tested on the DNA. TRBV7-5 is given as a pseudogene. The CDR3 sequence is 18 residues long. The CDR3: CVRSLVGCLAGQYNEQFF. The CDR3 DNA sequence: TGTGTCAGAAGCTTAGTTGGGTGCCTAGCGGGGCAATACAATGAGCAGTTCTTC.

V is TRBV19 and J is TRBJ2-1; D is unresolved. This CDR3 has 13 amino acids. The V and J ends lost 1 base and 6 bases respectively, with 7 bases between them. CDR1 LNHDA and CDR2 SQIVND come from the germline V gene (reference sequence). The DNA of the CDR3 is TGTGCCAGTAGTATAGGTCGGATCAATGAGCAGTTCTTC. It codes for CASSIGRINEQFF. The full variable domain, rest sourced from reference TRBV19 and TRBJ2-1, is DGGITQSPKYLFRKEGQNVTLSCEQNLNHDAMYWYRQDPGQGLRLIYYSQIVNDFQKGDIAEGYSVSREKKESFPLTVTSAQKNPTAFYLCASSIGRINEQFFGPGTRLTVL.

J is TRBJ2-7 and V is TRBV7-8; D might be TRBD1 or TRBD2, each matching 5 bases. The V gene's germline CDR1 is SGHVS and CDR2 FQNEAQ. Trimming pared 5 bases from V and 6 bases from J, leaving 17 bases between. The CDR3 runs 14 residues. The CDR3 DNA sequence: TGTGCCAGCAGCAAGGGACCGCCACCGGGCGAGCAGTACTTC. This gives the protein CASSKGPPPGEQYF.

V usage is TRBV9 and J usage is TRBJ1-2, with D perhaps matching TRBD1 (6 bases). Germline CDR1 and CDR2: SGDLS and YYNGEE. The CDR3 is 15 amino acids. The V end was cut by 4 bases, the J end by 0 bases, with 13 bases between. The CDR3 nucleotides are TGTGCCAGCAGCTCCCTCGGGGGCTCTAACTATGGCTACACCTTC. Amino acids: CASSSLGGSNYGYTF.

The rearrangement uses TRBV14 and TRBJ2-1; 10 bases agree with TRBD2. The V and J ends lost 5 bases and 4 bases, in that order; junction bases with no gene match: 8. The germline CDR1 and CDR2 sequences are SGHDN and FVKESK. The CDR3 has 16 residues. CDR3 region: CASSSGRAKNYNEQFF. The CDR3, as DNA: TGTGCCAGCAGCAGCGGGAGGGCGAAAAATTACAATGAGCAGTTCTTC.

The rearrangement joins TRBV6-1 to TRBJ2-1, with 11 bases aligning to TRBD1. The V and J ends lost 5 bases and 8 bases, in that order; junction bases with no gene match: 8. CDR3 size: 15 residues. Looked up from germline, CDR1 is MNHNS and CDR2 is SASEGT. CDR3 sequence reads: CASSSRDRGKDEQFF. CDR3 DNA: TGTGCCAGCAGTTCCCGGGACAGGGGGAAGGATGAGCAGTTCTTC.

The chain uses TRBV27 and TRBJ2-7, with unresolved D. V was clipped by 5 bases and J by 1 base, with 9 bases between them. CDR3 length: 13 amino acids. Germline CDR1 reads MNHEY; CDR2 reads SMNVEV (reference sequence). CDR3 coding DNA: TGTGCCAGCAGTATGTTAGAATCCTACGAGCAGTACTTC. Its translation: CASSMLESYEQYF.

This chain uses TRBV27 with TRBJ2-7, with D possibly being TRBD1 or TRBD2 (5 bases each). The CDR3 has 15 amino acids. Germline lookup yields CDR1 MNHEY and CDR2 SMNVEV (reference sequence). V dropped 3 bases and J dropped 1 base, with 13 bases sitting between them. CDR3 nucleotide sequence: TGTGCCAGCAGTTTCCGATGGGGGAGATCCTACGAGCAGTACTTC. Protein product: CASSFRWGRSYEQYF.

The chain links TRBV28 to TRBJ2-5; D unresolved. The ends were cut back, 8 bases at V and 1 base at J, with 14 bases in the middle. CDR1 is MDHEN and CDR2 is SYDVKM in the germline V gene. The CDR3 totals 14 residues. Here the CDR3 DNA reads TGTGCCAGCGAAACAGCACTCCTCCAAGAGACCCAGTACTTC. Amino acid sequence: CASETALLQETQYF.

This chain links TRBV29-1 with TRBJ2-1, with D hard to call. Germline lookup yields CDR1 SQVTM and CDR2 ANQGSEA. CDR3 length: 15 amino acids. Trimming pared 3 bases from V and 0 bases from J, leaving 12 bases between. The CDR3 region is CSVETQGSSYNEQFF. CDR3 sequence (DNA): TGCAGCGTTGAGACCCAAGGTAGCTCCTACAATGAGCAGTTCTTC.

The rearrangement uses TRBV7-6 and TRBJ2-5; perhaps TRBD1 as D (5 bases). This CDR3 is 16 amino acids long. Germline V gene lookup returns CDR1 SGHVS and CDR2 FNYEAQ. Between the trimmed V and J ends, which lost 3 bases and 1 base, there was a span of 15 bases. CDR3 in amino acids: CASSLGRVGIQETQYF. CDR3 bases: TGTGCCAGCAGCTTGGGCAGGGTGGGGATCCAAGAGACCCAGTACTTC.

The chain recombines TRBV10-1 with TRBJ1-5; TRBD1 is a possible D gene (5 bases). The CDR3 length is 14 residues. With 3 bases removed from V and 3 bases from J, the gap between germline ends came to 9 bases. Germline CDR1 WNHNN, CDR2 SYGVQD (reference sequence). In nucleotides, the CDR3 is TGCGCCAGCAGTGATGACGGGGCCAATCAGCCCCAGCATTTT. Amino acid sequence: CASSDDGANQPQHF.

The chain has TRBV7-3 and TRBJ1-1; D unclear. The germline V gene encodes CDR1 SGHTA and CDR2 FQGTGA. V was pared by 7 bases and J by 3 bases, with 6 bases between. The CDR3 covers 11 residues. Here the CDR3 reads CASTLYTEAFF. As DNA, the CDR3 is TGTGCCAGCACCCTGTACACTGAAGCTTTCTTT.

The chain is built from TRBV5-1 and TRBJ2-1, with TRBD2 matching over 8 bases. The CDR3 covers 15 residues. Germline assignment: CDR1 SGHRS and CDR2 YFSETQ. V lost 3 bases to trimming and J lost 1 base; unmatched junction nucleotides: 3. CDR3 residues: CASSSSGLSYNEQFF. For the CDR3, the DNA is TGCGCCAGCAGCTCTAGCGGGCTTTCCTACAATGAGCAGTTCTTC.

This chain connects TRBV7-9 to TRBJ1-2; D is unresolved. The CDR3 loop spans 13 amino acids. Trimming pared 1 base from V and 10 bases from J, leaving 13 bases between. The V gene's germline CDR1 is SEHNR and CDR2 FQNEAQ (reference sequence). The CDR3 sequence: CASSLESGFIYTF. The CDR3 DNA reads as TGTGCCAGCAGCTTAGAGTCTGGGTTCATCTACACCTTC.

J is TRBJ2-2 and V is TRBV19, with TRBD2 as a possible D gene (5 bases). This CDR3 contains 15 residues. Between the trimmed V and J ends, which lost 5 bases and 1 base, there was a span of 11 bases. CDR1 and CDR2 (germline): LNHDA, SQIVND (reference sequence). The CDR3 here is CASSFERVNTGELFF. In nucleotides, the CDR3 is TGTGCCAGTAGTTTTGAGAGGGTGAACACCGGGGAGCTGTTTTTT.

In its sample, this clone was seen once. The chain links TRBV5-3 to TRBJ2-7; no firm D call. TRBV5-3 counts as an open reading frame of uncertain function. The CDR3 has 14 amino acids. The V end lost 5 bases, the J end lost 2 bases, and 14 bases lay between the germline ends. In DNA, the CDR3 is TGTGCCAGAAGACCAATAGGACGGCCCTACGAGCAGTACTTC. Its translation is CARRPIGRPYEQYF.

Worth noting for this clone: This specimen includes other DNA sequences encoding the same CDR3. This chain connects TRBV19 to TRBJ1-1; D unresolved. Trimming took off 1 base at V and 1 base at J, with 7 bases between the two ends. The germline V gene has CDR1 LNHDA and CDR2 SQIVND (reference sequence). This CDR3 contains 14 residues. The CDR3 DNA sequence: TGTGCCAGTAGTATAGGAGGCGGGAACACTGAAGCTTTCTTT. Protein sequence: CASSIGGGNTEAFF.

The V gene is TRBV5-1, the J gene TRBJ2-1, with D possibly being TRBD2 (5 bases). The germline gives CDR1 SGHRS, CDR2 YFSETQ. V lost 4 bases and J lost 5, with 13 bases in between. This CDR3 contains 14 residues. CDR3 protein: CASSGKLGHNEQFF. The CDR3 DNA reads as TGCGCCAGCAGCGGAAAACTAGGACACAATGAGCAGTTCTTC.